This T cell receptor beta chain is from a study of PD-1 blockade in classical Hodgkin lymphoma. Overall study: Patients had nivolumab dosed at 3 mg/kg, delivered intravenously every 2 weeks.

Regarding time point: cycle 4 day 1 (C4D1), after about 6 weeks of nivolumab. With no exception, relapse followed autologous stem cell transplantation in all patients, and brentuximab vedotin exposure varied. As for this clone: The same CDR3 also results from other DNA sequences found in this sample.

The repertoire was sequenced with immunoSEQ multiplex PCR; TCRdb's copy has only in-frame clones and lacks some. The repertoire holds under 45,000 clones, with roughly two thirds as singletons. With 1 base removed from V and 2 bases from J, the gap between germline ends came to 6 bases. The CDR3 spans 14 residues. CDR1 is SGHDT, CDR2 YYEEEE, per germline. The sequencing used peripheral blood mononuclear cells (PBMCs), collected before the fourth cycle of nivolumab. The source is a human donor with classical Hodgkin lymphoma. The chain couples TRBV5-6 to TRBJ2-2; D unresolved. The CDR3: CASSLTVNTGELFF. The CDR3, as DNA: TGTGCCAGCAGCTTGACCGTTAACACCGGGGAGCTGTTTTTT.